These 2 T cell receptor beta chains share one sample of origin, sequenced in a study of blood T cell repertoires in COVID-19. This table comes from immunoSEQ multiplex PCR, and its TCRdb copy is limited to in-frame clones, with some not included. This table holds some 60,000 clones, 82% found once. The sequenced sample consisted of peripheral blood. These receptors were obtained from a human donor in a cohort sampled during active COVID-19.

The chain joins TRBV14 to TRBJ2-5, with 9 bases identical to TRBD2. The CDR3 loop spans 16 amino acids. Germline V gene data show CDR1 as SGHDN and CDR2 as FVKESK. The V gene end was trimmed by 6 bases and the J gene end by 2 bases; junction bases not matched to a gene: 10. As DNA, the CDR3 is TGTGCCAGCAGTTTGCTGCGGGGGGGCCATCAAGAGACCCAGTACTTC. Amino acid sequence: CASSLLRGGHQETQYF.

To note about this clone: At one of its ends the junction is not consistent with the germline gene, which may arise from a read error. V usage is TRBV6-5 and J usage is TRBJ1-2; 8 nucleotides line up with TRBD1. The germline V gene has CDR1 MNHEY and CDR2 SVGAGI. The CDR3 covers 14 residues. The CDR3 reads CASSNSDRGYGYTF. In DNA form, the CDR3 reads TGTGCCAGCAGTAACTCCGACAGGGGCTATGGCTACACCTTC.